The present T cell receptor beta chain was sequenced within a study of blood T cell repertoires in COVID-19. Overall study: Collection of acute and convalescent COVID-19 samples took place in the United States, Italy and Spain.

CDR3 size: 15 residues. V was clipped by 6 bases and J by 3 bases; unmatched bases: 9. Germline loops: CDR1 MDHEN, CDR2 SYDVKM. TCRdb's table, derived via immunoSEQ multiplex PCR, lists solely in-frame clones and lacks some. In the table there are about 70,000 clones, roughly 80% of which are singletons. The sample comprised peripheral blood. The chain uses TRBV28 and TRBJ2-7; TRBD1 aligns across 9 bases. This TCR came from a man aged 65-85 years who had recovered from COVID-19. In DNA form, the CDR3 reads TGTGCCAGCAGCCCCCGGGGGACAGGGAGCTACGAGCAGTACTTC. As protein: CASSPRGTGSYEQYF.